The entry below gives a single TCR beta chain sequence along with its context. Participant age was roughly 18 to 89 years, and participants resided in 24 US areas. Donors in Cohort 3 counted as recovered after two negative PCRs, clearance, or symptom resolution. Assay: immunoSEQ multiplex PCR; the TCRdb copy retains only in-frame clones and omits some. The sample lists more than 300,000 clones, around 86% occurring once. CDR1 is SGHKS and CDR2 is YYEKEE in the germline V gene (reference sequence). CDR3 length equals 14 residues. J gave up 4 bases and V 4 bases, and 4 bases lay outside the gene matches. This record comes from a study of blood T cell repertoires in COVID-19. About the study: Acute-phase and convalescent COVID-19 samples originated in the United States, Italy and Spain. In each case, the material was cDNA or gDNA derived from T cells, B-cell-depleted T cells, or PBMCs.

The J gene is TRBJ2-7, the V gene TRBV5-5, with 11 positions matching TRBD2. The sequenced material came from PBMCs or T cells enriched from blood (not recorded which). This TCR came from a woman aged 18-30 years who had recovered from COVID-19. The CDR3 region has the DNA TGTGCCAGCAGCGAGGGACTAGCGGTATACGAGCAGTACTTC. As protein: CASSEGLAVYEQYF.